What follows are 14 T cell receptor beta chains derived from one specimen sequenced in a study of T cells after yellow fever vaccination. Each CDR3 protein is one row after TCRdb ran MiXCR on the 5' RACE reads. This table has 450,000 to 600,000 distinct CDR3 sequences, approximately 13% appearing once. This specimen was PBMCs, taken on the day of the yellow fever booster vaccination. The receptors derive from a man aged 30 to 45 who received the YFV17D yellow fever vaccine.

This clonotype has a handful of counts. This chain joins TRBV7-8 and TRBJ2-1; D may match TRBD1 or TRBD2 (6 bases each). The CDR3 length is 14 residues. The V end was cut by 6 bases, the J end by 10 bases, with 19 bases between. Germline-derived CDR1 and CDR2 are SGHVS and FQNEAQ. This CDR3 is CASSSGALGGEQFF. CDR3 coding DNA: TGTGCCAGCAGTTCGGGGGCTTTGGGTGGGGAGCAGTTCTTC.

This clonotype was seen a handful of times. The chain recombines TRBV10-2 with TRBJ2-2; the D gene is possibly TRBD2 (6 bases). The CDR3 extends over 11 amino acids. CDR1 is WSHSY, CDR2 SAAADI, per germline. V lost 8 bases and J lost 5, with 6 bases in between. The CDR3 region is CASGGTGELFF. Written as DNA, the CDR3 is TGCGCCAGCGGGGGGACCGGGGAGCTGTTTTTT.

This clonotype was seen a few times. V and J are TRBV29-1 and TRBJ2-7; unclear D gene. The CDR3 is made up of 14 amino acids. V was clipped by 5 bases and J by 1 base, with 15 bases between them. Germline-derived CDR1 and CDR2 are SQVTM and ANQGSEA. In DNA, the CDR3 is TGCAGCGTTTGTCCCAATACAAGGTCCTACGAGCAGTACTTC. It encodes CSVCPNTRSYEQYF.

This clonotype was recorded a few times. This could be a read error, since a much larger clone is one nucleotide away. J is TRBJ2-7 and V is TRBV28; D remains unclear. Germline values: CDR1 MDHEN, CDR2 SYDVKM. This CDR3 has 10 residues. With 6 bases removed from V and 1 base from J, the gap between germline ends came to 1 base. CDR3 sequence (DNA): TGTGCCAGCAGATCCTACGAGCAGTACTTC. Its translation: CASRSYEQYF.

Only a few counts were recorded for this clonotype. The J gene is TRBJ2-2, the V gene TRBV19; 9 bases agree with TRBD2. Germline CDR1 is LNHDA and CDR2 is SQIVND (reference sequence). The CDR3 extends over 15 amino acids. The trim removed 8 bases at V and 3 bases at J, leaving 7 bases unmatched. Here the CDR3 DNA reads TGTGCCAGTCAGATAGCGGGAGTTGACACCGGGGAGCTGTTTTTT. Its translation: CASQIAGVDTGELFF.

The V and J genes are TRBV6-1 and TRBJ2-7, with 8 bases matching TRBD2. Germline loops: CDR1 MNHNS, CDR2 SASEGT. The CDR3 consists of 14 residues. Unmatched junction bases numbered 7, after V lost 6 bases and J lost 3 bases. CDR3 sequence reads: CASRPGTRYYEQYF. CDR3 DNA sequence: TGTGCCAGCAGACCCGGGACTAGGTACTACGAGCAGTACTTC.

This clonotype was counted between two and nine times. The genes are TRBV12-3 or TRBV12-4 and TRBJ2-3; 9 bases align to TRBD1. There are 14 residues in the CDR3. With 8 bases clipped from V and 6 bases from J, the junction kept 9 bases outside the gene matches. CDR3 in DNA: TGTGCCAGCGGACAGGGGATACCCATGGATACGCAGTATTTT. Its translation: CASGQGIPMDTQYF.

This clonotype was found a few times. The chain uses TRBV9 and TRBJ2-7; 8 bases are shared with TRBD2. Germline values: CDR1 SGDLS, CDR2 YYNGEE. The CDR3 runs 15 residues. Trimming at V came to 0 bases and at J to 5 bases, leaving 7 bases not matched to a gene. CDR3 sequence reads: CASSVGVAGPDEQYF. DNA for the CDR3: TGTGCCAGCAGCGTAGGGGTAGCGGGACCTGACGAGCAGTACTTC.

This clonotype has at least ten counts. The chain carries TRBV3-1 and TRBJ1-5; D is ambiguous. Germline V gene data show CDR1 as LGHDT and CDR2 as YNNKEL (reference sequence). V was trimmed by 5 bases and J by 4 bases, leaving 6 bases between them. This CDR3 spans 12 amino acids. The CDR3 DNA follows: TGTGCCAGCAGCAAAAGTAATCAGCCCCAGCATTTT. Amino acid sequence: CASSKSNQPQHF.

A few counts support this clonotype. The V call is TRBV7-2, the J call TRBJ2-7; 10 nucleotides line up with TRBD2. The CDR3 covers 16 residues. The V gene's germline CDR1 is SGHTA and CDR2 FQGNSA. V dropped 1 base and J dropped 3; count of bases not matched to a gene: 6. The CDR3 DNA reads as TGTGCCAGCAGCTTAGGAGCGGGAGGGTACGTCTACGAGCAGTACTTC. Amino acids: CASSLGAGGYVYEQYF.

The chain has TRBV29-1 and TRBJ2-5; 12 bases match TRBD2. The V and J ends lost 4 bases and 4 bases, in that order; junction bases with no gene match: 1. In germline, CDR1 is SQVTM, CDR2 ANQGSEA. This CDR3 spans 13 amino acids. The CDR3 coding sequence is TGCAGCGTTGCGGGACTAGCGGGAGAGACCCAGTACTTC. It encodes CSVAGLAGETQYF.

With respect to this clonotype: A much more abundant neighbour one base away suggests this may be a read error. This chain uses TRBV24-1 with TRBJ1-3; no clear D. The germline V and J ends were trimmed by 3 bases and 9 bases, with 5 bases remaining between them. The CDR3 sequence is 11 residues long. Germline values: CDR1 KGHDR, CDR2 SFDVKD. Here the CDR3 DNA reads TGTGCCACCAGTGATGTAAGCACCATATATTTT. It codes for CATSDVSTIYF.

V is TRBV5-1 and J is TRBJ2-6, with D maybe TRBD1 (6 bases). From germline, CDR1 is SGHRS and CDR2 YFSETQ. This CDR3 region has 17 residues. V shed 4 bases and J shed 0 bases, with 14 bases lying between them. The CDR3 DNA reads TGCGCCAGCAGCAATTACAAGGACAGCTCTGGGGCCAACGTCCTGACTTTC. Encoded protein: CASSNYKDSSGANVLTF. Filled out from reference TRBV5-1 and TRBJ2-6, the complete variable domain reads KAGVTQTPRYLIKTRGQQVTLSCSPISGHRSVSWYQQTPGQGLQFLFEYFSETQRNKGNFPGRFSGRQFSNSRSEMNVSTLELGDSALYLCASSNYKDSSGANVLTFGAGSRLTVL.

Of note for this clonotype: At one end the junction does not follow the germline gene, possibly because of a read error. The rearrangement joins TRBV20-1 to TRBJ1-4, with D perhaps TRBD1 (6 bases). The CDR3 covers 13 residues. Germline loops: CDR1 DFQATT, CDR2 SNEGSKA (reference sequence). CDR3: CSARRGIREKLYF. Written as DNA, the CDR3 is TGCAGTGCTAGAAGGGGGATACGGGAAAAACTGTATTTT.